This T cell receptor (beta chain) was captured by sequencing in a study of cytomegalovirus exposure and HLA in healthy donors. Study results and limitations: Rare sequences made up most TCRs, while some public TCRs were found in many donors.

A note on this clone: Its antigen is as yet unknown.

Each of the donors was a healthy bone marrow donor. Trimming removed 6 bases from V and 5 bases from J; junction bases left unmatched: 16. The CDR3 is made up of 18 amino acids. CDR1 is MDHEN and CDR2 is SYDVKM in the germline V gene. The PCR was carried out with 60 Vbeta primers and 13 Jbeta primers. The method was immunoSEQ multiplex PCR; TCRdb's version includes in-frame clones alone and lacks a portion of them. Here the sample spans 150,000 to 200,000 clones, less than 80% being singletons. The TCR comes from a man aged 40-49 years in good health and CMV-seronegative. The chain recombines TRBV28 with TRBJ2-5; the match to TRBD2 covers 12 bases. Sequencing used PBMCs. CDR3 sequence (DNA): TGTGCCAGCAGCCCAGTGGACCTAGCGGGGGGGAAGCGCGAGACCCAGTACTTC. It yields the protein CASSPVDLAGGKRETQYF. Variable domain in full (rest from reference TRBV28 and TRBJ2-5): DVKVTQSSRYLVKRTGEKVFLECVQDMDHENMFWYRQDPGLGLRLIYFSYDVKMKEKGDIPEGYSVSREKKERFSLILESASTNQTSMYLCASSPVDLAGGKRETQYFGPGTRLLVL.